This T cell receptor beta chain was sequenced in a study of shared clonotypes between healthy human individuals (dated by TCRdb to the early 2020s). A note on the overall study: Three men and a couple of women, aged 18 to 49 years, made up the cohort. The study deeply sequenced blood TCR repertoires of five healthy adults to estimate repertoire size and the extent of clonotype sharing between individuals. Leukapheresis yielded between about 0.94 and 8.9 billion PBMCs per donor. Different laboratories and diverse techniques were used to prepare libraries and sequence TCR repertoires, to increase sequencing depth and limit assay-specific biases. For each donor, CD4 naive and CD4 memory were each given three plates, CD8 naive was given two plates, and CD8 memory was given one plate. Summary of the overall study and its limitations: Higher generation probabilities were observed for clonotypes shared by all four sorted-subset donors than for non-shared clonotypes. Even with the large sequencing depth, rarefaction of the sorted-subset datasets indicated that sequencing was incomplete. The small number of donors limited the genetic and exposure-history diversity represented. Estimated clonotype richness was generally larger for naive than for memory subsets. Sampling was restricted to blood, and TCR repertoires in tissue are likely to differ from TCR repertoires in blood. Pairwise subsampling indicated that sequencing depth was expected to affect the degree of clonotype sharing among donors. About 5% of naive CD4, 3.5% of naive CD8, 2% to 2.5% of memory CD4, and over 0.35% of memory CD8 clonotypes were shared across a few donors.

Via the germline V gene, CDR1 is SGHTA and CDR2 FQGNSA. Deletion took 5 bases off V and 5 bases off J, with a span of 16 bases between the germline ends. The CDR3, from cysteine to phenylalanine, totals 15 residues. The retained sequence is limited to the CDR3, 45 bases, with the frame set at the first base. Concerning this clone itself: There is no known antigen for this receptor. No much larger clone exists at a distance of one base, and base qualities are not known.

The donors were healthy, HIV-negative adults who had no recently reported acute infections or vaccinations. Every donor was a Caucasian adult residing in Nashville, Tennessee, USA. CD8 memory samples consisted of magnetically selected CD45RO+ cells combined with CCR7-negative CD45RA+ effector memory (TemRA) cells. After blood collection by leukapheresis, PBMCs were isolated using Ficoll-Histopaque density gradient centrifugation and then cryopreserved in the vapor phase of liquid nitrogen. Analytical flow cytometry was used to check the purity and quantity of every magnetically sorted T cell population. From each sorted fraction, genomic DNA was isolated and quantified by UV absorbance on a Nanodrop 2000c. Using the deep immunoSEQ assay, TCR CDR3 regions were amplified from genomic DNA by multiplex PCR. Extracted genomic DNA from each cell subset was spread evenly across all wells of several immunoSEQ 96-well plates, with each plate serving as a replicate. For sorted subsets, 200 to 250 ng of genomic DNA, equivalent to some 33,000 T cell genomes, went into each replicate PCR. Purified libraries were quantified with a Qubit 3.0 fluorometer, sized on a Bioanalyzer 2100, and re-quantified with the KAPA Library Quantification kit. Every immunoSEQ 96-well plate was sequenced on a separate single-read 150-cycle Illumina NextSeq 550 flow cell. On the study's bioinformatics: The immunoSEQ output contained only junctional sequences without quality scores, so filtering could not match that applied to full-length reads. To assign V/J genes and CDR3, sequences were annotated using PyIR, a Python wrapper for IgBLAST v1.9, with IMGT germline references. Reads with weak V/J assignments (E-value above 1e-6), missing CDR3, stop codons, out-of-frame junctions, or ambiguous translated residues were removed. V3J clonotypes were defined by identical inferred V gene, J gene, and CDR3 amino acid sequence. To compute the percentage overlap between repertoires, the number of shared unique clonotypes was divided by the size of the smaller repertoire. Three approaches were used to assess repertoire richness: RTK rarefaction, the Chao1 estimator, and Recon v2.1 estimates of unobserved clonotypes. Generation probabilities were computed with OLGA for all TCRbeta clonotypes obtained by the gDNA method from several donors. This immuneACCESS table, as held by TCRdb, lists in-frame sequences with V and J called but not all clones. Of the missing ones, under half trace to an unresolved V gene in checked studies; the others have no known cause. That table is the source of V, J and clone size, and D and trimming were worked out from the DNA. This sample lists roughly 410,000 clones; 95% to 97% were detected once. Together, the top ten hold approximately 0.32% of the sample.

The clonotype originates from a man in his thirties or forties in good health. Sample: memory CD8+ T cells sorted from blood. The sample's cell subset or site label is to be understood as: CD45RO+ cells pooled with CCR7-negative TemRA cells. The chain employs TRBV7-2 and TRBJ1-5; TRBD1 is a weak D gene call, 5 bases matching. This receptor carries the CDR3 CASSRTLDSYQPQHF. The sequenced DNA is TGTGCCAGCAGCCGAACCTTAGACAGTTATCAGCCCCAGCATTTT.